This T cell receptor (beta chain) was documented in a study of beta chain features in type 1 diabetes (dated by TCRdb to the late 2010s). For context, the study as a whole: No differences in mean age, gender distribution, total cell number or subset yield were found between patients and healthy donors. Whereas all 30 or so donors provided naive and central memory subsets, regulatory and stem cell-like memory subsets were isolated from just 8 patients and about eight healthy donors. The study compared the TCRB repertoires of sorted circulating CD4+ T cell subsets in recently diagnosed type 1 diabetes patients with those in matched healthy donors. A total of about 100,000,000 sorted cells were examined across all samples, and RNA yield correlated strongly with the number of cells per subset. Overall study outcomes, separate from this receptor: Because cDNA was sequenced instead of genomic DNA, highly expressing activated cells could be over-represented, though the groups showed no difference in activation or CD3 levels. Fewer insertions and more nucleotide deletions at VDJ recombination sites were observed in patients with type 1 diabetes, implying thymic rearrangement abnormalities. PCR may preferentially amplify shorter templates, but because patient and control samples were amplified and corrected together, any resulting skew would affect both groups equally. A moderate but significant shortening of TCRB CDR3 length was observed in type 1 diabetes patients in all four CD4+ subsets. Naive, central memory and regulatory TCRB repertoires appeared to be more similar among patients than among healthy donors. HLA sub-analyses involved small numbers of individuals, so any influence of HLA type on TCRB rearrangement remained unresolved.

From each donor, a single peripheral blood sample of about 110 mL on average was drawn into heparinised tubes. A BD FACSAria II and a panel including CD45RO, CCR7, CD25, CD127, CD95 and CD27 were used to sort naive, central memory, regulatory and stem cell-like memory CD4+ T cells. All sorted populations exceeded 95% purity. Right away, PBMCs were isolated by Lymphoprep density gradient centrifugation and were stained directly, with no culture step. Samples were stained and sorted in pairs, with one healthy donor and one patient per experiment, so that batch effects were minimized. All of the isolated RNA was reverse transcribed with the High Capacity cDNA Reverse Transcription Kit, so expressed TCRB transcripts were sequenced. Deep immunoSEQ sequencing was applied to naive, central memory and regulatory T cell samples, giving an average of about 3.6 million total reads per sample. Sorted cells were lysed in RLT buffer, and RNA was extracted using DNase-treated RNeasy Micro or Mini kits according to cell number. To prevent cross-contamination, every cell subset was processed on its own, while patient and healthy donor samples were processed together. The immunoSEQ multiplex PCR was used to amplify TCRB sequences from cDNA, generating 87-bp fragments that spanned the CDR3 region. Sequencing of the amplicons was done on the Illumina HiSeq platform. From the authors' description of their analysis: Synthetic template baselines were used to correct PCR bias computationally, reads within Hamming distance 2 were collapsed, and singletons that could not be merged were discarded. Reads were aligned to IMGT to assign V, D and J genes, CDR3 length, and insertions or deletions at six rearrangement sites. Clonotype counts were normalized to sorted cell number within each subset before computing true diversity and Gini coefficients with the tcR R package. The overlap coefficient, calculated on TCRB nucleotide sequences, was used to measure repertoire sharing. Out-of-frame TCRB sequences from naive cells were analyzed to stand in for the pre-selection repertoire. Drawn from immuneACCESS, this table holds only the in-frame rearrangements with V and J called that TCRdb kept. Clones are partly lost; checked studies trace under half to an unresolved V gene and leave the rest unexplained. Clone size and the V and J calls come from that table; the DNA yielded D and trimming. The sample includes a few hundred thousand clones, with more than 13% observed a single time. The biggest ten clones account for approximately 0.019% of the sample.

Worth noting for this clone: Its binding antigen is unknown. No base-level quality is on record; no much larger clone is a single base apart.

The sequencing input was naive CD4+ T cells from blood. The meaning of the sample's cell subset or site label: true naive CD4+ T cells. The sequence was collected from a woman aged 18-29 years in good health.

The CDR3 region: CAWSVPGVGTEAFF. The DNA sequence reads TGTGCCTGGAGTGTACCGGGGGTTGGCACTGAAGCTTTCTTT. The rearrangement joined TRBV30 to TRBJ1-1; the D region possibly corresponds to TRBD1 (5 bases align). V and J are truncated by 0 bases and 4 bases respectively, leaving an intervening sequence of 12 bases. The germline V gene encodes CDR1 GTSNPN and CDR2 SVGIG (reference sequence). Counted from cysteine to phenylalanine, this CDR3 has 14 amino acids. Just CDR3 DNA is preserved here, 42 bases in frame from base 1.